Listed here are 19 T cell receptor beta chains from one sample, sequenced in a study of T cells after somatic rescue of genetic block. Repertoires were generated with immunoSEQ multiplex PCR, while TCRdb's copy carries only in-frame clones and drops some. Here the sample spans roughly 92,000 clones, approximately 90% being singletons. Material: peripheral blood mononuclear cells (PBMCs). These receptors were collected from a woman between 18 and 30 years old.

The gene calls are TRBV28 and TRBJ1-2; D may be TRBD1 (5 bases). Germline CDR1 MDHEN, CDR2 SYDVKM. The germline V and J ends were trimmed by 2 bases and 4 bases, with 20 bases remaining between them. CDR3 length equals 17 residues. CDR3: CASSLRVPTGAFYGYTF. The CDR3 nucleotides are TGTGCCAGCAGTTTAAGAGTCCCCACAGGCGCCTTCTATGGCTACACCTTC.

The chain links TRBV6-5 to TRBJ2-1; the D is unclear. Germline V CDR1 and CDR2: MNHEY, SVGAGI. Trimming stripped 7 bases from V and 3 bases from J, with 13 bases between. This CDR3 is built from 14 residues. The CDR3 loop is CASKTTGVYNEQFF. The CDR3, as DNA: TGTGCCAGCAAAACTACTGGAGTCTACAATGAGCAGTTCTTC.

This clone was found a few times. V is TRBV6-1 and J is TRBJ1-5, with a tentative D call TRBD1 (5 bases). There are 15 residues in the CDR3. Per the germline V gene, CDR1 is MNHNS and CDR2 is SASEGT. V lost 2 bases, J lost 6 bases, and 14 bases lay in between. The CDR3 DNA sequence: TGTGCCAGCAGTGAATTGGGCGGGGGTATTCAGCCCCAGCATTTT. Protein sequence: CASSELGGGIQPQHF.

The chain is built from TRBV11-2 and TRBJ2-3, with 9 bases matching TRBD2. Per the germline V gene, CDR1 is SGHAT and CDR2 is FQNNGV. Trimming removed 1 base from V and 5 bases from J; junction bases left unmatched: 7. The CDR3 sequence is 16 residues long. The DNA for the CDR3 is TGTGCCAGCAGCTTAGTAGGGCGGGAGGGCCAAGATACGCAGTATTTT. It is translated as CASSLVGREGQDTQYF.

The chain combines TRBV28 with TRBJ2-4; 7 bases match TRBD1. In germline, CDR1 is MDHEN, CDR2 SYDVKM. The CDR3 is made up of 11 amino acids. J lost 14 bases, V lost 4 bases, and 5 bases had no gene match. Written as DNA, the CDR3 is TGTGCCAGCAGTTCCGACAGGGTCGAGTACTTC. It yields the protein CASSSDRVEYF.

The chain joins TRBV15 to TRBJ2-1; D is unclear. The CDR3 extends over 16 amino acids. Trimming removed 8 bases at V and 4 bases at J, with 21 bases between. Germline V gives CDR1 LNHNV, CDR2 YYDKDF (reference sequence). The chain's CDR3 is CATYGVGDLLYNEQFF. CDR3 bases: TGTGCCACCTACGGCGTTGGCGACCTCCTATACAATGAGCAGTTCTTC.

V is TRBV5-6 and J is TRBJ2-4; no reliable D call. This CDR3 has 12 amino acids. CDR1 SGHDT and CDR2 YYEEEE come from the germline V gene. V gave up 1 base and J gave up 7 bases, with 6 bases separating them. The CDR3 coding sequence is TGTGCCAGCAGCTTGCGAGCGAACATTCAGTACTTC. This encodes CASSLRANIQYF.

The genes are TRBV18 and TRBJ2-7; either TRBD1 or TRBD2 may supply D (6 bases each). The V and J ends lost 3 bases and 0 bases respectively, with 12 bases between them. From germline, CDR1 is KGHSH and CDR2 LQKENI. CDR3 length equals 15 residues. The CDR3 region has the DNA TGTGCCAGCTCACCGCGGGACATCACCTCCTACGAGCAGTACTTC. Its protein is CASSPRDITSYEQYF.

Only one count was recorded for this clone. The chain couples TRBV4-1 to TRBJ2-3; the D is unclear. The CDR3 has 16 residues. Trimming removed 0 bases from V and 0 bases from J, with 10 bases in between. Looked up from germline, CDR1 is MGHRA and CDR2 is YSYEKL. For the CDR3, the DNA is TGCGCCAGCAGCCAAGAAGGGCTACCTAGCACAGATACGCAGTATTTT. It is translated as CASSQEGLPSTDTQYF.

The CDR3 bases are TGTGCCAGCAGTTTATTGGGGGGGACCCGGCCCCAGCATTTT. This gives the protein CASSLLGGTRPQHF. V and J are TRBV27 and TRBJ1-5; tentative D call: TRBD1 (5 bases). Trimming removed 1 base from V and 9 bases from J, with 13 bases in between. Germline values: CDR1 MNHEY, CDR2 SMNVEV (reference sequence). The CDR3 totals 14 residues.

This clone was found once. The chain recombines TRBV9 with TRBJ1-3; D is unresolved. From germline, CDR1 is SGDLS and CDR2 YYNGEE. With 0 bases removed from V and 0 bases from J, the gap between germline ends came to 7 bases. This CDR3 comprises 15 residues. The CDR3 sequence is CASSVGVSSGNTIYF. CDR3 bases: TGTGCCAGCAGCGTAGGGGTGAGCTCTGGAAACACCATATATTTT. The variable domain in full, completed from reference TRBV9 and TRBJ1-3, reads DSGVTQTPKHLITATGQRVTLRCSPRSGDLSVYWYQQSLDQGLQFLIQYYNGEERAKGNILERFSAQQFPDLHSELNLSSLELGDSALYFCASSVGVSSGNTIYFGEGSWLTVV.

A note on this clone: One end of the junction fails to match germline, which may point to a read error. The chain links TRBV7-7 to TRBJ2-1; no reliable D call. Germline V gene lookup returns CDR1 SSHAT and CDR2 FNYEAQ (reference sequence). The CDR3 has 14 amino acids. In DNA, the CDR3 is TGTGCTAGCAGCTTAGACGCGACCTACAATGAGCAGTTCTTC. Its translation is CASSLDATYNEQFF.

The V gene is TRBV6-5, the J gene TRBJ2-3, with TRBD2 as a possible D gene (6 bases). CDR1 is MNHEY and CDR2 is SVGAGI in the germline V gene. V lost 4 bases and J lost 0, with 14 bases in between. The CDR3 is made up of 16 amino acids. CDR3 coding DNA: TGTGCCAGCAGTTTTTTAGCGGAGAAAAGCACAGATACGCAGTATTTT. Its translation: CASSFLAEKSTDTQYF.

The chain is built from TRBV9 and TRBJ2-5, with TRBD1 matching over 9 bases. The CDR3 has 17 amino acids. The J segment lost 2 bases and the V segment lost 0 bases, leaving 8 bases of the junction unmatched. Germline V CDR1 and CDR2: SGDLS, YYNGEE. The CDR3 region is CASSVAAGTGSQETQYF. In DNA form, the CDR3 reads TGTGCCAGCAGCGTAGCTGCCGGGACAGGGAGTCAAGAGACCCAGTACTTC.

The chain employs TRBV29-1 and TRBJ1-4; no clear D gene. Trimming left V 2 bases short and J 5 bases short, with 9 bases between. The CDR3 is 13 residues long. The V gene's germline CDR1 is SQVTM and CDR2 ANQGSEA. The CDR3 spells CSVEWQTNEKLFF. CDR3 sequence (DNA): TGCAGCGTTGAATGGCAGACAAATGAAAAACTGTTTTTT.

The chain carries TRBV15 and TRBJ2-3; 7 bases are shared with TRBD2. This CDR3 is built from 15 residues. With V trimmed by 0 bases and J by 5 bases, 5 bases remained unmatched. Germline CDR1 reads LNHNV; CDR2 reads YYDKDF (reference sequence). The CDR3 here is CATSRDVAGVDTQYF. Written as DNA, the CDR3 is TGTGCCACCAGCAGAGATGTTGCGGGAGTAGATACGCAGTATTTT.

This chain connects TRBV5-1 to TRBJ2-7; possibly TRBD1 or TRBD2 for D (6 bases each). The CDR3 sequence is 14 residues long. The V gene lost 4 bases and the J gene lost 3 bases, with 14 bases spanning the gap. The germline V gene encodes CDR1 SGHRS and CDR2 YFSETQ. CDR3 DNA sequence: TGCGCCAGCAGCCGCGGGGACAAGATCTACGAGCAGTACTTC. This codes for CASSRGDKIYEQYF.

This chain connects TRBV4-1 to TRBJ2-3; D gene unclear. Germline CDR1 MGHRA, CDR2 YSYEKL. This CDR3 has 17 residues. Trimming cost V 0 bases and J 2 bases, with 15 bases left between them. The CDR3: CASSQDPVSAVTDTQYF. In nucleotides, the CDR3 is TGCGCCAGCAGCCAAGACCCCGTCAGTGCCGTCACAGATACGCAGTATTTT.

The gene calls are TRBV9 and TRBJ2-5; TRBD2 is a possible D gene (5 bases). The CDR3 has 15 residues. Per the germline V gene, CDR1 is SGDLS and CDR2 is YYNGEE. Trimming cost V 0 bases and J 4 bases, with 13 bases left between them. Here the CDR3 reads CASSVDPGVRETQYF. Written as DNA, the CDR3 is TGTGCCAGCAGCGTAGACCCCGGGGTTCGAGAGACCCAGTACTTC.